The clone carrying this T cell receptor beta chain showed up just a few times. The data were obtained in a study of blood T cell repertoires in COVID-19. On the study more broadly: PBMCs, B-cell-depleted T cells, or T cells provided the cDNA or gDNA that made up the material.

Followed longitudinally, the Seattle patients had been enrolled during active infection. In the original analysis: By means of reference gene primer amplification, nucleated cell counts were estimated. Clones were sequenced by immunoSEQ multiplex PCR, and TCRdb holds only the in-frame ones, with some missing. V, J and clone size are taken as reported in that table, and D and trimming were inferred from the DNA itself. The sample contains 250,000 to 350,000 clones, roughly 83% of which appear only once. V lost 1 base and J lost 4, with 16 bases in between. This CDR3 contains 15 residues. In germline, CDR1 is GTSNPN, CDR2 SVGIG (reference sequence).

The TCR sequence derives from a human donor with COVID-19, enrolled during active disease. The donor label of this sample is uncertain. The sample taken for sequencing was peripheral blood. This sequence joins TRBV30 and TRBJ2-5; tentatively, D is TRBD1 (6 bases). CDR3 sequence reads: CAWSAEYRAGETQYF. The CDR3 DNA follows: TGTGCCTGGAGTGCCGAGTACAGGGCCGGAGAGACCCAGTACTTC.